This paragraph reports one T cell receptor (beta chain). This receptor's antigen is unknown. The input lacks base qualities; no much larger clone sits a single base away. Libraries were made using the immunoSEQ multiplex PCR assay. For most patients, genomic DNA was isolated with the Qiagen DNeasy Blood and Tissue Kit and sent frozen to Adaptive Biotechnologies for TCR sequencing. For most patients, high-throughput TCR-beta CDR3 sequencing of genomic DNA was performed by Adaptive Biotechnologies. The authors' analysis ran thus. TCR sequencing data for 15 to 20 patients were retrieved from Adaptive's ImmunoSEQ software; three other patients were processed with MiXCR and VDJtools. To correct CD4 versus CD8 sorting errors, sequences present in both subsets at a frequency ratio below 5:1 were removed. CDR3 nucleotide sequences shared between donor and recipient were removed because their origin could not be assigned. Alloreactive clones required at least 2-fold expansion over unstimulated cells and minimum CFSE-low frequency of 0.002% (template counts) or 0.001% (read counts). Clones were considered mappable if detected in sequenced pre-transplant spleen, lymph node, or MLR CFSE-low populations of the donor or recipient. The cumulative frequency of alloreactive clones was calculated as a percentage of all sequences, weighted by copy number. TCRdb took over this immuneACCESS table, retaining in-frame rearrangements with V and J assigned. Such tables are incomplete; in checked studies, under half of the missing clones stem from an unresolved V gene, and the remainder is unexplained. V, J and clone size were drawn from that table, and D and trimming were deduced from the DNA. The sample includes approximately 80,000 clones, with 70% to 90% observed a single time. Approximately 0.34% of the sample is held by the ten biggest clonotypes.

This specimen belongs to a study of graft-versus-host responses after intestinal transplantation (dated by TCRdb to the early 2020s). About the investigation overall: The transplants that recipients received were multivisceral, liver-intestinal, or isolated intestinal. Anti-thymocyte globulin induction was given to all recipients, followed by maintenance tacrolimus and steroids for 3 to 4 years. After intestinal transplantation, graft-versus-host and host-versus-graft alloreactive T cell clones in the graft, circulation and bone marrow were tracked using bulk TCR-beta CDR3 sequencing. Alloreactive clones were identified by sequencing pre-transplant mixed lymphocyte reaction products and comparing these products with unstimulated pre-transplant donor and recipient T cells. Of the 20 to 30 intestinal transplant recipients enrolled in the cohort, one of whom was a retransplant, a few patients without pretransplant specimens were excluded. Donor T cell macrochimerism was defined as a peak of at least 4% donor T cells among recipient peripheral blood mononuclear cells. Rather than being sequenced by the commercial service, samples from a few later patients were sequenced in-house on an Illumina MiSeq and processed with MiXCR.

Points the paper makes about the study in general: GvH clones turned up in recipient bone marrow, with some appearing earlier in ileal mucosa or blood, a pattern consistent with an intestinal mucosal origin. In patients with donor T cell macrochimerism, the allografts had high GvH to HvG T cell clonal ratios. Early after transplant, peak levels of circulating GvH clones were found to be associated with declines in HvG clones. The relatively low number and heterogeneity of intestinal transplant patients limited the conclusions.

The time point tag for this specimen amounts to: cells obtained before transplantation from donor or recipient. CD3+CD4+ and CD3+CD8+ populations were FACS-sorted from unstimulated pre-transplant donor and recipient cells taken from spleen or lymph nodes. The V end gives up 6 bases and the J end 4 bases, leaving 10 bases in the junction not matched to a gene. The CDR3 covers 15 residues, taking in both the cysteine and the phenylalanine. The read is trimmed to its CDR3 DNA, 45 bases read in frame from base 1. Looking up the germline V gene yields CDR1 MNHNS and CDR2 SASEGT. The chain is assembled from TRBV6-1 and TRBJ1-2, with 8 junctional bases fitting TRBD1. The sequenced sample was unstimulated CD4+ T cells sorted from spleen or lymph node cells, obtained before intestinal transplant. The source of this sequence is a human donor who received an intestinal transplant. The nucleotides read TGTGCCAGCAGCGCCATCCCTGGACAGGGCTATGGCTACACCTTC. Its coded protein is CASSAIPGQGYGYTF.